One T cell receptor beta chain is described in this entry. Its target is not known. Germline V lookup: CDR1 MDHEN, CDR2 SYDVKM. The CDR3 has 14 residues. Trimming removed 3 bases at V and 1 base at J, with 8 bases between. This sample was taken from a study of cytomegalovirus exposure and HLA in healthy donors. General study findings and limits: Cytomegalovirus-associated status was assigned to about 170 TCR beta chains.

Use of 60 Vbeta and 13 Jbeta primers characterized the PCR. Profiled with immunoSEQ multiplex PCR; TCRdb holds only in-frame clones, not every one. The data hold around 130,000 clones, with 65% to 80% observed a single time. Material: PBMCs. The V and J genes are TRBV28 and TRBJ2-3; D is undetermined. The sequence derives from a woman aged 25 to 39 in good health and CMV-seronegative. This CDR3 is CASSFGRRTDTQYF. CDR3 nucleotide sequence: TGTGCCAGCAGTTTTGGCCGCCGCACAGATACGCAGTATTTT.